The clone carrying this TCR beta chain was observed at least ten times. Its target is not known. The sample is drawn from a study of post-analysis software for immune sequencing data. Findings of the study overall: Patients had higher frequencies than controls of five TRBV segments, including TRBV5-6, TRBV5-1 and TRBV20-1.

Researchers reported that TCR beta cDNA libraries carried unique molecular identifiers. In TCRdb, the PCR reads were re-called with MiXCR into one record per CDR3 protein. The sample comprises roughly 180,000 distinct CDR3 sequences, 30% of which are singletons, and about 1.6% rests with the top ten. V trimming: 5 bases; J trimming: 1 base; junction bases outside the gene matches: 13. Germline CDR1 is SGHAT and CDR2 is FQDESV (reference sequence). The CDR3 has 18 residues. This receptor was taken from a girl aged 10 to 17 with multiple sclerosis. The chain carries TRBV11-1 and TRBJ1-2; TRBD1 aligns across 10 bases. Source material: blood. CDR3 sequence (DNA): TGTGCCAGCAGCCAATCATCGGGACAGGGGCCCCATAACTATGGCTACACCTTC. This gives the protein CASSQSSGQGPHNYGYTF.